The 20 T cell receptor beta chains given below trace back to one sample, sequenced in a study of T cell repertoires in cytomegalovirus infection. One entry per CDR3 protein, called by TCRdb with MiXCR from the reads. The table records 150,000 to 200,000 distinct CDR3 sequences, roughly a fifth of them present only once. Material for sequencing was PBMCs. These receptors all come from a human donor in good health (CMV status not recorded). Some clones in this sample may be carry-over from other donors' samples.

V usage is TRBV7-9 and J usage is TRBJ2-3; TRBD2 matches at 10 bases. This CDR3 is built from 15 residues. V was clipped by 5 bases and J by 6 bases; unmatched bases: 8. CDR1 and CDR2 from the germline V gene are SEHNR and FQNEAQ (reference sequence). CDR3 sequence reads: CASSRTSGSWDTQYF. CDR3 DNA sequence: TGTGCCAGCAGCCGGACTAGCGGAAGTTGGGATACGCAGTATTTT. Full variable domain (remainder filled in from reference TRBV7-9 and TRBJ2-3): DTGVSQNPRHKITKRGQNVTFRCDPISEHNRLYWYRQTLGQGPEFLTYFQNEAQLEKSRLLSDRFSAERPKGSFSTLEIQRTEQGDSAMYLCASSRTSGSWDTQYFGPGTRLTVL.

There are a few counts of this clonotype. A much larger clone sits a single nucleotide away, making a read error possible. The CDR3 coding sequence is TGTGCCAGCAGCCCCGACGGGAACACCGGGGAGCTGTTTTTT. Protein sequence: CASSPDGNTGELFF. The chain uses TRBV12-3 or TRBV12-4 and TRBJ2-2; no clear D. V was shortened by 6 bases and J by 1 base, with 9 bases between the two germline ends. The CDR3 runs to 14 residues.

This clonotype was seen repeatedly, ten times or more. The DNA of the CDR3 is TGTGCCAGCAGCTTAGTAGGGGGCCTAACAAATGAGCAGTTCTTC. Its protein product is CASSLVGGLTNEQFF. The rearrangement links TRBV7-2 to TRBJ2-1; 7 bases match TRBD1. Per the germline V gene, CDR1 is SGHTA and CDR2 is FQGNSA. CDR3 length: 15 residues. Trimming at V came to 1 base and at J to 7 bases, leaving 7 bases not matched to a gene.

The chain uses TRBV7-9 and TRBJ2-7; the match to TRBD1 covers 12 bases. The CDR3 has 15 amino acids. V was pared by 4 bases and J by 5 bases, with 6 bases of the junction left unmatched. Germline V CDR1 and CDR2: SEHNR, FQNEAQ (reference sequence). As DNA, the CDR3 is TGTGCCAGCAGCTCCCGGGACAGGGGGCGTCACGAGCAGTACTTC. This sequence encodes CASSSRDRGRHEQYF.

In its sample, this clonotype was seen many times. The chain carries TRBV7-8 and TRBJ1-4, with a tentative D call TRBD1 (5 bases). With 5 bases removed from V and 8 bases from J, the gap between germline ends came to 18 bases. The CDR3 spans 15 residues. CDR1 and CDR2 from the germline V gene are SGHVS and FQNEAQ. Here the CDR3 reads CASSPGDGPMEKLFF. The CDR3 DNA follows: TGTGCCAGCAGCCCGGGGGACGGCCCGATGGAAAAACTGTTTTTT.

The chain recombines TRBV6-1 with TRBJ2-2; possibly TRBD1 for D (5 bases). V dropped 6 bases and J dropped 6 bases, with 14 bases sitting between them. The CDR3 loop spans 14 amino acids. Germline lookup yields CDR1 MNHNS and CDR2 SASEGT. The CDR3 spells CASSVAKGSGELFF. The DNA for the CDR3 is TGTGCCAGCAGCGTGGCCAAGGGGTCCGGGGAGCTGTTTTTT.

The chain couples TRBV7-3 to TRBJ2-1; 11 nucleotides line up with TRBD2. J lost 9 bases, V lost 3 bases, and 7 bases had no gene match. This CDR3 contains 15 residues. Germline CDR1 is SGHTA and CDR2 is FQGTGA. The CDR3 DNA is TGTGCCAGCAGCTTCACTAGCGGGAGTTTTGGTGAGCAGTTCTTC. This gives the protein CASSFTSGSFGEQFF.

This clonotype was seen only a few times. This chain links TRBV20-1 with TRBJ1-1, with a weak D call TRBD1 (6 bases). V was shortened by 5 bases and J by 5 bases, with 15 bases between the two germline ends. This CDR3 has 13 residues. Germline V gene data show CDR1 as DFQATT and CDR2 as SNEGSKA (reference sequence). CDR3 residues: CSAGGQGRTEAFF. DNA of the CDR3: TGCAGTGCTGGGGGGCAGGGTAGGACTGAAGCTTTCTTT.

V usage is TRBV6-6 and J usage is TRBJ2-2; maybe TRBD2 (6 bases). Trimming left V 2 bases short and J 1 base short, with 8 bases between. The CDR3 contains 15 residues. The germline gives CDR1 MNHNY, CDR2 SVGAGI (reference sequence). The CDR3 nucleotides are TGTGCCAGCAGTTACAGGGGAGGGAACACCGGGGAGCTGTTTTTT. It translates to CASSYRGGNTGELFF.

This clonotype was seen many times. This chain links TRBV7-2 with TRBJ2-7, with D perhaps assigned TRBD1 or TRBD2 (5 bases each). The V gene lost 4 bases and the J gene lost 0 bases, with 16 bases spanning the gap. CDR1 SGHTA and CDR2 FQGNSA come from the germline V gene. The CDR3 loop spans 16 amino acids. CDR3 nucleotide sequence: TGTGCCAGCAGCTCAAAGGGACGAGAAAGCTCCTACGAGCAGTACTTC. This gives the protein CASSSKGRESSYEQYF.

This chain connects TRBV20-1 to TRBJ2-1; D is uncertain. The germline V and J ends were trimmed by 4 bases and 0 bases, with 16 bases remaining between them. The CDR3 is 16 residues long. Germline V gene lookup returns CDR1 DFQATT and CDR2 SNEGSKA (reference sequence). This CDR3 is CSATLPEEISYNEQFF. Here the CDR3 DNA reads TGCAGTGCTACACTTCCAGAGGAAATCTCCTACAATGAGCAGTTCTTC.

V usage is TRBV5-6 and J usage is TRBJ2-2; D is unclear. The ends were cut back, 1 base at V and 3 bases at J, with 4 bases in the middle. Germline V CDR1 and CDR2: SGHDT, YYEEEE. This CDR3 has 13 amino acids. The DNA for the CDR3 is TGTGCCAGCAGCTTGAAGGACACCGGGGAGCTGTTTTTT. Amino acid sequence: CASSLKDTGELFF.

This sequence joins TRBV24-1 and TRBJ2-5; TRBD2 aligns across 9 bases. Germline V lookup: CDR1 KGHDR, CDR2 SFDVKD. The CDR3 extends over 14 amino acids. V was pared by 4 bases and J by 5 bases, with 4 bases of the junction left unmatched. CDR3 sequence (DNA): TGTGCCACCAGTGAGGGACTAGCCGGGGAGACCCAGTACTTC. It yields the protein CATSEGLAGETQYF.

The CDR3: CSVLRRGGGELFF. CDR3 DNA: TGCAGCGTCCTACGCCGGGGTGGCGGGGAGCTGTTTTTT. The rearrangement joins TRBV29-1 to TRBJ2-2; possible D gene TRBD2, 5 bases. The CDR3 has 13 residues. CDR1 and CDR2 from the germline V gene are SQVTM and ANQGSEA. Trimming left V 6 bases short and J 7 bases short, with 15 bases between.

This clonotype was recorded many times. The chain carries TRBV12-3 or TRBV12-4 and TRBJ2-3; 9 bases are a match to TRBD1. The J segment lost 4 bases and the V segment lost 6 bases, leaving 11 bases of the junction unmatched. The CDR3 spans 16 residues. This CDR3 reads CASSPGQGRWADTQYF. As DNA, the CDR3 is TGTGCCAGCAGCCCTGGACAGGGGCGTTGGGCAGATACGCAGTATTTT.

This clonotype was counted a few times. The rearrangement joins TRBV5-1 to TRBJ1-1; unclear D gene. Trimming shortened V by 0 bases and J by 1 base, and 4 bases separated the two germline ends. CDR1 is SGHRS and CDR2 is YFSETQ in the germline V gene. This CDR3 region has 13 residues. Written as DNA, the CDR3 is TGCGCCAGCAGCTTGGAGAAGAACACTGAAGCTTTCTTT. Amino acid sequence: CASSLEKNTEAFF.

In this sample, this clonotype turned up many times. This sequence joins TRBV7-2 and TRBJ1-1; 7 nucleotides line up with TRBD1. The CDR3 is made up of 16 amino acids. CDR1 is SGHTA and CDR2 is FQGNSA in the germline V gene. The V gene end was trimmed by 0 bases and the J gene end by 4 bases; junction bases not matched to a gene: 8. CDR3 residues: CASSLARTGMGTEAFF. The CDR3 nucleotides are TGTGCCAGCAGCTTAGCGCGGACAGGCATGGGCACTGAAGCTTTCTTT.

This chain uses TRBV4-1 with TRBJ1-2; TRBD1 agrees at 7 bases. V gave up 0 bases and J gave up 2 bases; unmatched junction bases: 0. This CDR3 has 14 residues. Germline V gives CDR1 MGHRA, CDR2 YSYEKL. The CDR3 region is CASSQETGNYGYTF. CDR3 sequence (DNA): TGCGCCAGCAGCCAAGAGACAGGGAACTATGGCTACACCTTC.

The chain joins TRBV7-6 to TRBJ1-3; a possible D gene is TRBD1 (5 bases). Deletions cut 2 bases from V and 1 base from J, with 12 bases between. Germline V lookup: CDR1 SGHVS, CDR2 FNYEAQ. The length of the CDR3 is 16 residues. The CDR3 here is CASSLRGTNSGNTIYF. CDR3 nucleotides: TGTGCCAGCAGCTTAAGGGGCACGAATTCTGGAAACACCATATATTTT.

The chain links TRBV5-1 to TRBJ1-1; tentatively, D is TRBD1 (6 bases). The CDR3 extends over 11 amino acids. Per the germline V gene, CDR1 is SGHRS and CDR2 is YFSETQ. Trimming removed 1 base from V and 11 bases from J, with 9 bases in between. The CDR3 region is CASSLQGYAFF. The DNA of the CDR3 is TGCGCCAGCAGCTTGCAGGGGTACGCTTTCTTT.